The 26 T cell receptor beta chains listed next were all sequenced from one sample in a study of blood T cell repertoires in COVID-19. The assay was immunoSEQ multiplex PCR, and TCRdb's table has in-frame clones only and misses some. The table lists some 350,000 clones, roughly 87% of them singletons. The sequencing sample was made of PBMCs or T cells enriched from blood (not recorded which). These receptors were obtained from a woman aged 25 to 45 who had recovered from COVID-19.

The CDR3 protein is CASSYSETIYGYTF. DNA of the CDR3: TGTGCCAGCAGTTACTCAGAGACAATCTATGGCTACACCTTC. The chain has TRBV6-5 and TRBJ1-2, with unresolved D. Trimming took off 0 bases at V and 4 bases at J, with 9 bases between the two ends. The V gene's germline CDR1 is MNHEY and CDR2 SVGAGI. This CDR3 contains 14 residues.

The sample holds a few counts of this clone. V and J are TRBV6-5 and TRBJ2-2; 7 nucleotides agree with TRBD1. V lost 2 bases and J lost 5; bases outside the gene matches: 5. Germline CDR1 MNHEY, CDR2 SVGAGI. The CDR3 loop spans 15 amino acids. CDR3 sequence: CASSYRQGETGELFF. The CDR3 DNA reads as TGTGCCAGCAGTTACAGGCAGGGGGAGACCGGGGAGCTGTTTTTT.

The chain links TRBV7-8 to TRBJ1-6, with 10 nucleotides matching TRBD1. The germline gives CDR1 SGHVS, CDR2 FQNEAQ. V was clipped by 4 bases and J by 10 bases; unmatched bases: 10. This CDR3 is built from 16 residues. CDR3 protein: CASSYPPGTGESPLHF. The CDR3 bases are TGTGCCAGCAGCTACCCCCCCGGGACAGGGGAGTCACCCCTCCACTTT.

The J gene is TRBJ2-1, the V gene TRBV3-1 (or the pseudogene TRBV3-2); tentative D call: TRBD2 (6 bases). V was clipped by 4 bases and J by 8 bases, with 18 bases between them. Per the germline V gene, CDR1 is LGHDT and CDR2 is YNNKEL (reference sequence). CDR3 size: 15 residues. The CDR3, as DNA: TGTGCCAGCAGCCGCGAGGGGCGGGAAAGCGATGAGCAGTTCTTC. Protein: CASSREGRESDEQFF.

The chain carries TRBV5-1 and TRBJ2-1; TRBD2 aligns across 9 bases. The junction had 5 bases not matched to a gene; V was cut back by 0 bases and J by 4 bases. The CDR3 runs 16 residues. Germline V gene lookup returns CDR1 SGHRS and CDR2 YFSETQ. The CDR3 region has the DNA TGCGCCAGCAGCTTGGCGGGAGCGGGAGGTTACAATGAGCAGTTCTTC. This codes for CASSLAGAGGYNEQFF.

The rearrangement joins TRBV28 to TRBJ2-1, with 14 positions matching TRBD2. With 3 bases clipped from V and 10 bases from J, the junction kept 2 bases outside the gene matches. This CDR3 region has 14 residues. From germline, CDR1 is MDHEN and CDR2 SYDVKM. The CDR3: CASSFRTSGREQFF. CDR3 DNA: TGTGCCAGCAGTTTCAGGACTAGCGGGAGGGAGCAGTTCTTC.

The rearrangement links TRBV19 to TRBJ1-5, with D possibly being TRBD1 (6 bases). This CDR3 has 13 amino acids. Germline V gene lookup returns CDR1 LNHDA and CDR2 SQIVND (reference sequence). Trimming left V 5 bases short and J 6 bases short, with 11 bases between. The CDR3 DNA is TGTGCCAGTAGTCAGGGGAAGACTCAGCCCCAGCATTTT. The encoded protein is CASSQGKTQPQHF.

The chain is built from TRBV2 and TRBJ1-3; no firm D call. Trimming pared 7 bases from V and 4 bases from J, leaving 11 bases between. The V gene's germline CDR1 is SNHLY and CDR2 FYNNEI. This CDR3 spans 13 amino acids. CDR3 region: CASNGRKGNTIYF. CDR3 coding DNA: TGTGCCAGCAATGGGAGAAAGGGAAACACCATATATTTT.

This sequence joins TRBV15 and TRBJ1-2; D call uncertain. V was shortened by 0 bases and J by 4 bases, with 9 bases between the two germline ends. Germline CDR1 and CDR2: LNHNV and YYDKDF (reference sequence). This CDR3 has 14 residues. The CDR3 is CATSRDTRLYGYTF. DNA of the CDR3: TGTGCCACCAGCAGAGATACCAGACTCTATGGCTACACCTTC.

The chain carries TRBV2 and TRBJ2-2; 14 bases map to TRBD2. Germline V CDR1 and CDR2: SNHLY, FYNNEI. Trimming at V came to 2 bases and at J to 8 bases, leaving 13 bases not matched to a gene. This CDR3 contains 19 residues. The CDR3 is CASSESPTSGRAASGELFF. CDR3 in DNA: TGTGCCAGCAGTGAATCACCGACTAGCGGGAGGGCCGCGTCGGGGGAGCTGTTTTTT.

This chain connects TRBV30 to TRBJ2-2; 8 positions agree with TRBD1. The CDR3 spans 13 residues. J lost 5 bases, V lost 3 bases, and 2 bases had no gene match. Germline lookup yields CDR1 GTSNPN and CDR2 SVGIG (reference sequence). The CDR3 spells CAWRTGVTGELFF. The CDR3 DNA reads as TGTGCCTGGAGGACAGGGGTTACCGGGGAGCTGTTTTTT. The full variable domain, in which reference TRBV30 and TRBJ2-2 provide the parts outside the CDR3, is SQTIHQWPATLVQPVGSPLSLECTVEGTSNPNLYWYRQAAGRGLQLLFYSVGIGQISSEVPQNLSASRPQDRQFILSSKKLLLSDSGFYLCAWRTGVTGELFFGEGSRLTVL.

This clone was found a few times. The chain employs TRBV10-3 and TRBJ2-4; D may be TRBD2 (7 bases). Trimming took 8 bases from V and 6 from J, leaving 14 bases between them. The CDR3 covers 13 residues. From germline, CDR1 is ENHRY and CDR2 SYGVKD. The CDR3 DNA reads TGTGCCATCGCATCAGGGGAGGGAAACATTCAGTACTTC. Amino acids: CAIASGEGNIQYF.

The chain carries TRBV6-5 and TRBJ2-5; weak D call: TRBD1 (6 bases). Looked up from germline, CDR1 is MNHEY and CDR2 is SVGAGI. V lost 4 bases and J lost 6, with 9 bases in between. This CDR3 is 12 amino acids long. CDR3 sequence reads: CASSSGAKTQYF. In DNA form, the CDR3 reads TGTGCCAGCAGTTCAGGGGCGAAGACCCAGTACTTC.

The chain couples TRBV5-1 to TRBJ2-7, with 9 bases aligning to TRBD1. Germline V gene lookup returns CDR1 SGHRS and CDR2 YFSETQ. The CDR3 is 14 amino acids. V was clipped by 4 bases and J by 3 bases; unmatched bases: 5. The CDR3 DNA is TGCGCCAGCAGCAGCCCGGGACAGGGCTACGAGCAGTACTTC. Amino acids: CASSSPGQGYEQYF.

The CDR3 nucleotides are TGCGCCAGCAGCCAAGAGGGATTAGCGGGGGGTGAGTTCTTC. Amino acid sequence: CASSQEGLAGGEFF. V is TRBV4-1 and J is TRBJ2-1; 10 bases line up with TRBD2. Trimming took 0 bases from V and 14 from J; bases not matched to a gene: 7. Looked up from germline, CDR1 is MGHRA and CDR2 is YSYEKL. This CDR3 has 14 amino acids.

The gene calls are TRBV5-1 and TRBJ1-4; 9 nucleotides agree with TRBD1. After removal of 5 bases from V and 6 bases from J, the junction contained 5 bases not matched to a gene. The germline gives CDR1 SGHRS, CDR2 YFSETQ. The CDR3 spans 14 residues. This CDR3 reads CASRTGTGYEKLFF. CDR3 sequence (DNA): TGCGCCAGCAGGACCGGGACAGGGTATGAAAAACTGTTTTTT.

The chain is built from TRBV7-9 and TRBJ2-3; tentatively, D is TRBD1 (6 bases). CDR3 length: 14 residues. V was clipped by 5 bases and J by 6 bases, with 15 bases between them. The germline V gene has CDR1 SEHNR and CDR2 FQNEAQ (reference sequence). The CDR3 is CASSNQGSFDTQYF. For the CDR3, the DNA is TGTGCCAGCAGCAATCAGGGGTCGTTCGATACGCAGTATTTT.

Only a few counts were recorded for this clone. The V gene is TRBV24-1, the J gene TRBJ2-1; 7 nucleotides agree with TRBD1. The V and J ends lost 4 bases and 9 bases, in that order; junction bases with no gene match: 11. The V gene's germline CDR1 is KGHDR and CDR2 SFDVKD. The CDR3 is 15 residues long. CDR3 sequence (DNA): TGTGCCACCAGTGACTCGACAGGGTGGAATGGTGAGCAGTTCTTC. Translated: CATSDSTGWNGEQFF.

The chain recombines TRBV19 with TRBJ1-5; D possibly corresponds to TRBD1 (5 bases). CDR1 and CDR2 from the germline V gene are LNHDA and SQIVND (reference sequence). Trimming pared 1 base from V and 11 bases from J, leaving 18 bases between. This CDR3 is built from 15 residues. The CDR3 loop is CASSIVGHPRSAQHF. The CDR3 DNA follows: TGTGCCAGTAGTATAGTAGGACACCCAAGATCGGCCCAGCATTTT. Full variable domain (outside the CDR3, taken from reference TRBV19 and TRBJ1-5): DGGITQSPKYLFRKEGQNVTLSCEQNLNHDAMYWYRQDPGQGLRLIYYSQIVNDFQKGDIAEGYSVSREKKESFPLTVTSAQKNPTAFYLCASSIVGHPRSAQHFGDGTRLSIL.

V is TRBV19 and J is TRBJ1-1; D gene ambiguous. V lost 3 bases and J lost 0, with 8 bases in between. The germline CDR1 and CDR2 sequences are LNHDA and SQIVND (reference sequence). There are 14 residues in the CDR3. The CDR3 is CASSINQLNTEAFF. Here the CDR3 DNA reads TGTGCCAGTAGTATTAATCAGTTGAACACTGAAGCTTTCTTT. The variable domain in full, with the rest retrieved from reference TRBV19 and TRBJ1-1, is DGGITQSPKYLFRKEGQNVTLSCEQNLNHDAMYWYRQDPGQGLRLIYYSQIVNDFQKGDIAEGYSVSREKKESFPLTVTSAQKNPTAFYLCASSINQLNTEAFFGQGTRLTVV.

The gene calls are TRBV19 and TRBJ2-7; a weak D match, TRBD2 (6 bases). V lost 5 bases to trimming and J lost 6 bases, with 23 bases between them. The CDR3 runs to 16 residues. Germline V CDR1 and CDR2: LNHDA, SQIVND (reference sequence). For the CDR3, the DNA is TGTGCCAGTAGTCCAACCGTGGCAGCGGGTATCATCGAGCAGTACTTC. Its protein product is CASSPTVAAGIIEQYF.

This clone came up once. V gene TRBV5-1 combines with J gene TRBJ1-1, with 9 positions matching TRBD1. Germline assignment: CDR1 SGHRS and CDR2 YFSETQ. Germline trimming cut 4 bases from V and 5 bases from J; bases unmatched to any gene: 3. There are 13 residues in the CDR3. The CDR3 nucleotides read TGCGCCAGCAGCAAGGGACAGGGAACTGAAGCTTTCTTT. This encodes CASSKGQGTEAFF. The full variable domain, its missing parts supplied by reference TRBV5-1 and TRBJ1-1, is KAGVTQTPRYLIKTRGQQVTLSCSPISGHRSVSWYQQTPGQGLQFLFEYFSETQRNKGNFPGRFSGRQFSNSRSEMNVSTLELGDSALYLCASSKGQGTEAFFGQGTRLTVV.

This clone was seen just once. The V gene is TRBV5-4, the J gene TRBJ1-1; tentatively, D is TRBD1 (6 bases). Germline V gene sequence: CDR1 SGHNT, CDR2 YYREEE (reference sequence). The CDR3 sequence is 13 residues long. V shed 4 bases and J shed 6 bases, with 13 bases lying between them. This CDR3 is CASSPGRGPEAFF. CDR3 bases: TGTGCCAGCAGCCCAGGGCGGGGGCCTGAAGCTTTCTTT.

The rearrangement uses TRBV7-3 and TRBJ1-1; TRBD1 matches at 8 bases. CDR1 is SGHTA, CDR2 FQGTGA, per germline. This CDR3 region has 14 residues. Losses at the gene ends were 5 bases for V and 1 base for J; bases not matched to a gene: 3. The CDR3 DNA sequence: TGTGCCAGCAGCCCAGGGGGCTCGAACACTGAAGCTTTCTTT. Translating gives CASSPGGSNTEAFF.

The chain recombines TRBV25-1 with TRBJ2-1; D not certain. V gave up 4 bases and J gave up 0 bases, with 13 bases separating them. Germline V gene data show CDR1 as MGHDK and CDR2 as SYGVNS. The CDR3 length is 16 residues. CDR3 bases: TGTGCCAGCAGTGGAGGTAGCCTGAGCTCCTACAATGAGCAGTTCTTC. This translates into CASSGGSLSSYNEQFF.

This chain links TRBV6-5 with TRBJ2-7; TRBD1 aligns across 8 bases. With V trimmed by 11 bases and J by 2 bases, 5 bases remained unmatched. This CDR3 is built from 12 residues. Germline CDR1 is MNHEY and CDR2 is SVGAGI. The CDR3 DNA follows: TGTGCCGGGGGACAGGAAGCCTACGAGCAGTACTTC. Translating it yields CAGGQEAYEQYF.